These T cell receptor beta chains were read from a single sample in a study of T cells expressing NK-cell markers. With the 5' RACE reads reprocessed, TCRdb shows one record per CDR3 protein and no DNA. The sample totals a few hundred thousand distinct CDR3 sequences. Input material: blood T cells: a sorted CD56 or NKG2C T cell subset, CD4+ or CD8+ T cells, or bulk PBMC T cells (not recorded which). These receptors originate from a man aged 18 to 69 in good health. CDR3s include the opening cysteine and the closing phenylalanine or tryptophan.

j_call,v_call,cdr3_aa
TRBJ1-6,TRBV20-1,CSAREGSRYNSPLHF
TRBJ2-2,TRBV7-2,CASSQTPGATGELFF
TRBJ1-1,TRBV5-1,CASSLGQGRLNTEAFF
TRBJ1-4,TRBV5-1,CASSLDASVGKLFF
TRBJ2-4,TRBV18,CASSLDRVKAKNIQYF
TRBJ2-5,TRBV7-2,CASSGDGLAGAQETQYF
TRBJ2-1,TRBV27,CASSLIEMTYNEQFF
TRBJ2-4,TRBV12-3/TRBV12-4,CASSPRNRGVKNIQYF
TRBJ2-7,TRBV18,CASSRRTSDSYEQYF
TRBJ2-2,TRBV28,CASSLQGASNTGELFF
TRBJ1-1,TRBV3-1,CASSQSPTGDRNTEAFF
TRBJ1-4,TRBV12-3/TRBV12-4,CASSRNGFATNEKLFF
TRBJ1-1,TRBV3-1,CASSQDPRYEAFF
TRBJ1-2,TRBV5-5,CASSAGGTERRGGYTF
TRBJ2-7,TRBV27,CASPKWGVSYEQYF
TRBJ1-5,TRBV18,CASSPLSISPGYQPQHF
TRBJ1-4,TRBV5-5,CASQDPWMGNEKLFF
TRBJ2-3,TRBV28,CASSSRGRGGTDTQYF